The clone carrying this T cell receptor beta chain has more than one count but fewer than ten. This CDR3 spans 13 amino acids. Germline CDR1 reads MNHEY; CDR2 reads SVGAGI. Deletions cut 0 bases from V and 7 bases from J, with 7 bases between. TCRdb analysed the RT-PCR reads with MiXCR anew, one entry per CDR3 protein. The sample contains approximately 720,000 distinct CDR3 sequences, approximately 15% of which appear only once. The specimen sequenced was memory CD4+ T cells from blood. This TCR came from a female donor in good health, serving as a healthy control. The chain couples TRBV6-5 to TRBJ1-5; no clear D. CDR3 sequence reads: CASSYSGRQPQHF. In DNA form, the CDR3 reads TGTGCCAGCAGTTACTCCGGGCGCCAGCCCCAGCATTTT.